The 32 T cell receptor beta chains in this list originate from one sample, sequenced in a study of T cell changes during pregnancy in multiple sclerosis. Clones were sequenced by immunoSEQ multiplex PCR, and TCRdb holds only the in-frame ones, with some missing. The sample holds approximately 130,000 clones, 96% seen once. Sample: peripheral blood, taken after pregnancy. These receptors were collected from a female donor with multiple sclerosis, enrolled in a pregnancy study.

The chain employs TRBV28 and TRBJ2-1; 11 bases are shared with TRBD2. With V trimmed by 6 bases and J by 2 bases, 12 bases remained unmatched. This CDR3 region has 18 residues. The germline gives CDR1 MDHEN, CDR2 SYDVKM. For the CDR3, the DNA is TGTGCCAGCAGCCCAATAACTAGCGGGAGAGGAACCTACAATGAGCAGTTCTTC. This gives the protein CASSPITSGRGTYNEQFF.

V usage is TRBV14 and J usage is TRBJ2-7, with 10 bases aligning to TRBD2. In germline, CDR1 is SGHDN, CDR2 FVKESK. Trimming cost V 6 bases and J 3 bases; bases outside gene matches: 5. The CDR3 consists of 14 residues. In nucleotides, the CDR3 is TGTGCCAGCAGGTTGTCTAGCGGGAGCTACGAGCAGTACTTC. Its protein is CASRLSSGSYEQYF.

This chain uses TRBV5-8 with TRBJ1-2, with 8 bases aligning to TRBD1. The CDR3 length is 14 residues. CDR1 is SGHTS, CDR2 YDEGEE, per germline. Trimming removed 0 bases from V and 2 bases from J; junction bases left unmatched: 0. In DNA form, the CDR3 reads TGTGCCAGCAGCTTGGGACAGGGGAACTATGGCTACACCTTC. Translated, it gives CASSLGQGNYGYTF. The complete variable domain, with remaining parts taken from reference TRBV5-8 and TRBJ1-2, reads EAGVTQSPTHLIKTRGQQATLRCSPISGHTSVYWYQQALGLGLQFLLWYDEGEERNRGNFPPRFSGRQFPNYSSELNVNALELEDSALYLCASSLGQGNYGYTFGSGTRLTVV.

This CDR3 reads CASSIDSGGYTF. As DNA, the CDR3 is TGTGCCAGTAGTATAGACTCCGGTGGCTACACCTTC. V usage is TRBV19 and J usage is TRBJ1-2; D gene ambiguous. Germline loops: CDR1 LNHDA, CDR2 SQIVND (reference sequence). The V end was cut by 0 bases, the J end by 7 bases, with 6 bases between. The CDR3 loop spans 12 amino acids.

This chain connects TRBV29-1 to TRBJ2-7, with 13 bases identical to TRBD2. The ends lost 7 bases at V and 6 bases at J; junction bases unmatched: 9. This CDR3 is built from 14 residues. CDR1 and CDR2 from the germline V gene are SQVTM and ANQGSEA. Here the CDR3 DNA reads TGCAGCGCCGTAACAGGACTAGCGGGAGCCGAGCAGTACTTC. It codes for CSAVTGLAGAEQYF.

The genes are TRBV29-1 and TRBJ2-5; 7 bases fit TRBD2. Germline CDR1 is SQVTM and CDR2 is ANQGSEA. The trim removed 3 bases at V and 2 bases at J, leaving 6 bases unmatched. This CDR3 is 14 amino acids long. The CDR3, as DNA: TGCAGCGTTGAGCGGGAGATCCCTCAAGAGACCCAGTACTTC. Amino acids: CSVEREIPQETQYF.

The chain uses TRBV5-1 and TRBJ2-1, with no clear D. CDR1 and CDR2 (germline): SGHRS, YFSETQ. Trimming left V 0 bases short and J 2 bases short, with 6 bases between. There are 14 residues in the CDR3. The CDR3 sequence is CASSLVRTYNEQFF. In nucleotides, the CDR3 is TGCGCCAGCAGCTTGGTTAGAACCTACAATGAGCAGTTCTTC.

The V gene is TRBV29-1, the J gene TRBJ2-1; 7 bases are a match to TRBD2. Germline CDR1 is SQVTM and CDR2 is ANQGSEA. The trim removed 5 bases at V and 0 bases at J, leaving 10 bases unmatched. The CDR3 sequence is 16 residues long. CDR3 amino acids: CSVTGRRESSYNEQFF. CDR3 bases: TGCAGCGTTACCGGGAGGAGGGAGAGCTCCTACAATGAGCAGTTCTTC.

Notes on this clone: Other DNA sequences in this specimen translate into the identical CDR3. This chain links TRBV5-4 with TRBJ1-5; tentative D call: TRBD1 (5 bases). Trimming left V 0 bases short and J 5 bases short, with 9 bases between. The CDR3 consists of 14 residues. Germline CDR1 and CDR2: SGHNT and YYREEE (reference sequence). Written as DNA, the CDR3 is TGTGCCAGCAGCTTGGGCGGGGGAGATCAGCCCCAGCATTTT. Translated, it gives CASSLGGGDQPQHF.

The rearrangement uses TRBV7-2 and TRBJ1-1; D is uncertain. The germline CDR1 and CDR2 sequences are SGHTA and FQGNSA. The CDR3 totals 16 residues. V was trimmed by 1 base and J by 1 base, leaving 13 bases between them. In DNA form, the CDR3 reads TGTGCCAGCAGCTTAGGGCCGGGTGGGAGGAACACTGAAGCTTTCTTT. This encodes CASSLGPGGRNTEAFF.

The chain carries TRBV15 and TRBJ2-7, with TRBD1 as a possible D gene (6 bases). Germline CDR1 and CDR2: LNHNV and YYDKDF (reference sequence). The CDR3 totals 16 residues. With 4 bases removed from V and 2 bases from J, the gap between germline ends came to 18 bases. Written as DNA, the CDR3 is TGTGCCACCAGCACCGCGACAGGTCAAGGGGCCTACGAGCAGTACTTC. Encoded protein: CATSTATGQGAYEQYF.

This chain connects TRBV18 to TRBJ2-2; 7 bases match TRBD1. The CDR3 runs 13 residues. Trimming removed 6 bases from V and 7 bases from J; junction bases left unmatched: 5. The germline V gene has CDR1 KGHSH and CDR2 LQKENI. The CDR3 region has the DNA TGTGCCAGCTCCGACAGGGTGAGCGGGGAGCTGTTTTTT. Translation: CASSDRVSGELFF.

V usage is TRBV15 and J usage is TRBJ2-5; perhaps TRBD2 as D (7 bases). V was trimmed by 5 bases and J by 5 bases, leaving 18 bases between them. CDR3 size: 15 residues. Looked up from germline, CDR1 is LNHNV and CDR2 is YYDKDF (reference sequence). This CDR3 reads CATSGLRGGRETQYF. The CDR3 DNA sequence: TGTGCCACCAGCGGCTTGAGGGGGGGACGGGAGACCCAGTACTTC.

This chain uses TRBV5-1 with TRBJ1-5; possible D gene TRBD1, 6 bases. Germline values: CDR1 SGHRS, CDR2 YFSETQ. The length of the CDR3 is 16 residues. Between the trimmed V and J ends, which lost 0 bases and 4 bases, there was a span of 14 bases. Here the CDR3 reads CASSLGAGGLNQPQHF. The CDR3 DNA reads as TGCGCCAGCAGCTTGGGGGCGGGGGGCCTGAATCAGCCCCAGCATTTT.

The genes are TRBV9 and TRBJ2-1; 8 bases agree with TRBD2. The CDR3 length is 15 residues. Germline V gives CDR1 SGDLS, CDR2 YYNGEE. The junction had 10 bases not matched to a gene; V was cut back by 2 bases and J by 9 bases. CDR3 DNA sequence: TGTGCCAGCAGCGTTGGGAGCGGGAGAGGGTTTGAGCAGTTCTTC. This translates into CASSVGSGRGFEQFF. The whole variable domain, filled in from reference TRBV9 and TRBJ2-1, reads DSGVTQTPKHLITATGQRVTLRCSPRSGDLSVYWYQQSLDQGLQFLIQYYNGEERAKGNILERFSAQQFPDLHSELNLSSLELGDSALYFCASSVGSGRGFEQFFGPGTRLTVL.

This chain links TRBV7-2 with TRBJ2-1; maybe TRBD2 (6 bases). There are 17 residues in the CDR3. V was clipped by 4 bases and J by 0 bases, with 16 bases between them. From germline, CDR1 is SGHTA and CDR2 FQGNSA. This chain's CDR3 is CASSWPRGGSSYNEQFF. CDR3 DNA: TGTGCCAGCAGCTGGCCTCGTGGGGGGAGCTCCTACAATGAGCAGTTCTTC.

This chain links TRBV10-3 with TRBJ2-7, with 15 bases lining up with TRBD2. Germline trimming cut 0 bases from V and 5 bases from J; bases unmatched to any gene: 14. Germline assignment: CDR1 ENHRY and CDR2 SYGVKD. CDR3 length equals 20 residues. This CDR3 reads CAISESVPGLAGGKGNEQYF. CDR3 coding DNA: TGTGCCATCAGTGAGTCAGTACCGGGACTAGCGGGAGGCAAAGGTAACGAGCAGTACTTC.

The genes are TRBV28 and TRBJ1-3; 11 bases line up with TRBD1. CDR3 length equals 13 residues. Losses at the gene ends were 10 bases for V and 8 bases for J; bases not matched to a gene: 7. Germline CDR1 reads MDHEN; CDR2 reads SYDVKM. CDR3 DNA: TGTGCCACAATCCGGGACAGGGGGGACACCATATATTTT. This translates into CATIRDRGDTIYF.

This clone has only one observation. This sequence joins TRBV15 and TRBJ2-1, with TRBD2 identical over 7 bases. V dropped 8 bases and J dropped 4; count of bases not matched to a gene: 2. This CDR3 is built from 12 residues. The V gene's germline CDR1 is LNHNV and CDR2 YYDKDF (reference sequence). CDR3: CATSSGYNEQFF. The CDR3 DNA sequence: TGTGCCACCTCTAGCGGTTACAATGAGCAGTTCTTC.

The CDR3 reads CASSLYWTGDGELFF. CDR3 bases: TGTGCCAGCAGCTTGTATTGGACAGGGGACGGGGAGCTGTTTTTT. The V call is TRBV5-8, the J call TRBJ2-2, with 9 bases fitting TRBD1. J was trimmed by 7 bases and V by 1 base; bases with no gene match: 5. The germline V gene encodes CDR1 SGHTS and CDR2 YDEGEE. The CDR3 runs to 15 residues.

The chain employs TRBV28 and TRBJ1-1; 7 bases fit TRBD1. Germline trimming cut 5 bases from V and 0 bases from J; bases unmatched to any gene: 6. Germline CDR1 and CDR2: MDHEN and SYDVKM. CDR3 length equals 15 residues. CDR3 loop: CASSTRQGMNTEAFF. The CDR3 coding sequence is TGTGCCAGCAGTACCCGACAGGGCATGAACACTGAAGCTTTCTTT.

The chain employs TRBV15 and TRBJ2-1; D remains unclear. The V end was cut by 3 bases, the J end by 5 bases, with 11 bases between. Per germline, CDR1 LNHNV and CDR2 YYDKDF (reference sequence). CDR3 length: 14 amino acids. CDR3 residues: CATSRKYRDNEQFF. CDR3 DNA: TGTGCCACCAGCAGGAAATACCGCGACAATGAGCAGTTCTTC.

The rearrangement uses TRBV19 and TRBJ2-6; D unresolved. Trimming left V 7 bases short and J 2 bases short, with 9 bases between. There are 14 residues in the CDR3. Germline loops: CDR1 LNHDA, CDR2 SQIVND (reference sequence). The CDR3 region has the DNA TGTGCCAGTAAAGAGGTGGCTGGGGCCAACGTCCTGACTTTC. Translating gives CASKEVAGANVLTF.

The chain employs TRBV7-2 and TRBJ2-3; 7 bases match TRBD2. The CDR3 sequence is 15 residues long. Germline CDR1 SGHTA, CDR2 FQGNSA. The J segment lost 2 bases and the V segment lost 8 bases, leaving 10 bases of the junction unmatched. The CDR3 here is CASGYQAGPTDTQYF. In DNA, the CDR3 is TGTGCCAGCGGCTACCAAGCGGGACCCACAGATACGCAGTATTTT. The complete variable domain, with remaining parts taken from reference TRBV7-2 and TRBJ2-3, reads GAGVSQSPSNKVTEKGKDVELRCDPISGHTALYWYRQSLGQGLEFLIYFQGNSAPDKSGLPSDRFSAERTGGSVSTLTIQRTQQEDSAVYLCASGYQAGPTDTQYFGPGTRLTVL.

The J gene is TRBJ1-2, the V gene TRBV4-1, with unresolved D. Germline loops: CDR1 MGHRA, CDR2 YSYEKL. Trimming left V 1 base short and J 5 bases short, with 14 bases between. This CDR3 region has 15 residues. CDR3 residues: CASSQVARPLYGYTF. The CDR3 DNA is TGCGCCAGCAGCCAAGTAGCGCGGCCGCTTTATGGCTACACCTTC.

This chain joins TRBV5-1 and TRBJ2-5; TRBD2 agrees at 14 bases. J gave up 3 bases and V 4 bases, and 8 bases lay outside the gene matches. The V gene's germline CDR1 is SGHRS and CDR2 YFSETQ. The CDR3 is 17 amino acids. CDR3 sequence (DNA): TGCGCCAGCAGCCGGGGACTAGCGGGAGCGGGGGAAGAGACCCAGTACTTC. Translation: CASSRGLAGAGEETQYF.

The gene calls are TRBV2 and TRBJ2-2; 10 bases align to TRBD2. Germline V gene lookup returns CDR1 SNHLY and CDR2 FYNNEI. With V trimmed by 8 bases and J by 5 bases, 11 bases remained unmatched. The CDR3 consists of 16 residues. Written as DNA, the CDR3 is TGTGCCAGCGAGACTAGCGGGCTAGGGGAAACCGGGGAGCTGTTTTTT. Protein product: CASETSGLGETGELFF. The full variable domain, with the rest looked up from reference TRBV2 and TRBJ2-2, is EPEVTQTPSHQVTQMGQEVILRCVPISNHLYFYWYRQILGQKVEFLVSFYNNEISEKSEIFDDQFSVERPDGSNFTLKIRSTKLEDSAMYFCASETSGLGETGELFFGEGSRLTVL.

The rearrangement uses TRBV2 and TRBJ2-7; possibly TRBD2 for D (6 bases). The CDR3 length is 15 residues. CDR1 and CDR2 from the germline V gene are SNHLY and FYNNEI. V shed 2 bases and J shed 0 bases, with 11 bases lying between them. The CDR3 nucleotides read TGTGCCAGCAGTGAAAGGGACTCTTCCTCCTACGAGCAGTACTTC. It is translated as CASSERDSSSYEQYF.

The gene calls are TRBV5-1 and TRBJ2-3; TRBD2 aligns across 11 bases. Germline CDR1 SGHRS, CDR2 YFSETQ. The CDR3 spans 14 residues. V lost 7 bases and J lost 2; bases outside the gene matches: 3. CDR3 region: CASQTSGDTDTQYF. The CDR3 nucleotides are TGCGCCAGCCAGACTAGCGGGGACACAGATACGCAGTATTTT.

This clone was seen ten or more times. This chain links TRBV29-1 with TRBJ1-4; TRBD1 agrees at 7 bases. Germline assignment: CDR1 SQVTM and CDR2 ANQGSEA. Trimming took 4 bases from V and 5 from J; bases not matched to a gene: 1. There are 12 residues in the CDR3. This CDR3 reads CSVGGGNEKLFF. The CDR3 nucleotides are TGCAGCGTTGGAGGGGGCAATGAAAAACTGTTTTTT.

The chain couples TRBV28 to TRBJ2-2; perhaps TRBD1 as D (5 bases). The CDR3 is made up of 14 amino acids. The V end lost 7 bases, the J end lost 2 bases, and 11 bases lay between the germline ends. Germline CDR1 MDHEN, CDR2 SYDVKM. The CDR3 region has the DNA TGTGCCAGCAATAGGGGAACTAACACCGGGGAGCTGTTTTTT. Translated, it gives CASNRGTNTGELFF.

The chain has TRBV9 and TRBJ1-4; 8 nucleotides align to TRBD1. Trimming took 4 bases from V and 8 from J; bases not matched to a gene: 7. The CDR3 is made up of 14 amino acids. Germline CDR1 and CDR2: SGDLS and YYNGEE. The CDR3 protein is CASSPRTGREKLFF. CDR3 DNA: TGTGCCAGCAGCCCCCGGACAGGGAGGGAAAAACTGTTTTTT.